The rows below give T cell receptor beta chains drawn from one sample of a study of shared clonotypes between healthy human individuals. Data came from immunoSEQ multiplex PCR; TCRdb stores just in-frame clones and leaves some out. The top ten clones hold 1.2% of a sample with some 1,900,000 clones, about 95% of them seen once. Sequenced: naive CD8+ T cells sorted from blood. The receptor set was obtained from a man between 18 and 29 years old in good health. Both conserved end residues are part of each CDR3. Each record gives: J gene, D gene, clone size, V gene, CDR3 protein, CDR3 DNA. The D gene is left open where the match is weak. Some rows mark clone size as missing; the rest say once, few, many or name a class of expanded clone.

TRBJ1-2 | NA | NA | TRBV7-9 | CASSLGSPHGYTF | TGTGCCAGCAGCTTAGGGTCCCCGCACGGCTACACCTTC
TRBJ2-5 | NA | NA | TRBV29-1 | CSVLTVQETQYF | TGCAGCGTCCTGACAGTGCAAGAGACCCAGTACTTC
TRBJ1-1 | NA | NA | TRBV5-4 | CASSGPLGEAFF | TGTGCCAGCAGCGGGCCTTTGGGTGAAGCTTTCTTT
TRBJ1-2 | NA | NA | TRBV2 | CASRNVLTGSDGYTF | TGTGCCAGCAGAAACGTTCTCACAGGGTCCGATGGCTACACCTTC
TRBJ2-2 | NA | NA | TRBV30 | CAWDATGELFF | TGTGCCTGGGATGCCACCGGGGAGCTGTTTTTT
TRBJ2-2 | NA | NA | TRBV15 | CATSREGEVAGELFF | TGTGCCACCAGCAGAGAGGGGGAAGTGGCCGGGGAGCTGTTTTTT
TRBJ2-7 | NA | NA | TRBV5-4 | CASSFDSSSYEQYF | TGTGCCAGCAGCTTCGACTCCAGCTCCTACGAGCAGTACTTC
TRBJ2-5 | TRBD1 | NA | TRBV30 | CAWSVGTGLQYF | TGTGCCTGGAGTGTGGGGACAGGCCTCCAGTACTTC
TRBJ2-3 | NA | NA | TRBV30 | CAWSVQGASTDTQYF | TGTGCCTGGAGTGTACAAGGGGCTAGCACAGATACGCAGTATTTT
TRBJ1-1 | TRBD1 | NA | TRBV27 | CASSFVGQVNTEAFF | TGTGCCAGCAGTTTTGTGGGACAGGTGAACACTGAAGCTTTCTTT
TRBJ2-7 | TRBD1 | NA | TRBV27 | CASSLSDRGYEQYF | TGTGCCAGCAGTTTATCCGACAGGGGCTACGAGCAGTACTTC
TRBJ1-1 | NA | NA | TRBV27 | CASSPSLMNTEAFF | TGTGCCAGCAGTCCCTCCCTTATGAACACTGAAGCTTTCTTT
TRBJ1-2 | NA | NA | TRBV9 | CASSVGDWEDSFLGYGYTF | TGTGCCAGCAGCGTAGGGGACTGGGAGGATTCATTCTTAGGTTATGGCTACACCTTC
TRBJ2-1 | NA | NA | TRBV6-1 | CATYPSYNEQFF | TGTGCCACCTACCCGTCGTACAATGAGCAGTTCTTC
TRBJ2-7 | NA | NA | TRBV5-6 | CASSFETGATSYEQYF | TGTGCCAGCAGCTTCGAAACAGGTGCTACCTCCTACGAGCAGTACTTC
TRBJ2-7 | TRBD2 | once | TRBV6-5 | CASSYHLSGGGEQYF | TGTGCCAGCAGTTACCACCTATCGGGAGGAGGGGAGCAGTACTTC
TRBJ1-6 | NA | once | TRBV11-2 | CASSLDRYSVGIPLHF | TGTGCCAGCAGCTTAGATCGGTACAGCGTAGGGATCCCCCTCCACTTT
TRBJ2-6 | NA | NA | TRBV5-7 | CASYSYCVQSRANVLTF | TGTGCCAGCTATAGCTATTGCGTACAAAGTCGGGCCAACGTCCTGACTTTC
TRBJ1-2 | NA | NA | TRBV29-1 | CSVEGDGYTF | TGCAGCGTTGAGGGGGACGGCTACACCTTC
TRBJ1-1 | NA | NA | TRBV11-2 | CASSLGFPSTEAFF | TGTGCCAGCAGCTTAGGGTTCCCCAGCACTGAAGCTTTCTTT
TRBJ2-1 | TRBD2 | NA | TRBV5-1 | CASSWTSGVVNEQFF | TGCGCCAGCAGCTGGACTAGCGGGGTGGTCAATGAGCAGTTCTTC
TRBJ2-7 | TRBD1 | NA | TRBV11-2 | CASSSGTGGFEQYF | TGTGCCAGCAGCTCCGGGACAGGGGGCTTCGAGCAGTACTTC
TRBJ2-7 | NA | NA | TRBV11-1 | CASSLWAGPEGEQYF | TGTGCCAGCAGCTTATGGGCAGGGCCTGAGGGCGAGCAGTACTTC
TRBJ2-1 | TRBD2 | NA | TRBV7-6 | CASSLDPAGGLDEQFF | TGTGCCAGCAGCTTAGATCCAGCGGGAGGGTTGGATGAGCAGTTCTTC
TRBJ2-3 | NA | NA | TRBV7-4 | CASSSPGATGTQYF | TGTGCCAGCAGCAGCCCAGGGGCGACGGGTACGCAGTATTTT
TRBJ2-3 | NA | NA | TRBV7-3 | CASSAGVISTDTQYF | TGTGCCAGCAGCGCCGGGGTGATTAGCACAGATACGCAGTATTTT
TRBJ1-2 | NA | NA | TRBV7-6 | CASSPDGGFEGGYTF | TGTGCCAGCAGCCCGGACGGCGGCTTTGAAGGTGGCTACACCTTC
TRBJ1-2 | TRBD1 | NA | TRBV18 | CASSRQGDYGYTF | TGTGCCAGCTCACGACAGGGGGACTATGGCTACACCTTC
TRBJ2-2 | TRBD1 | NA | TRBV27 | CASTRAGGAGELFF | TGTGCCAGCACCCGGGCAGGGGGTGCCGGGGAGCTGTTTTTT
TRBJ1-2 | NA | NA | TRBV11-2 | CASSLHGGMLAPGGDGYTF | TGTGCCAGCAGCTTACACGGTGGAATGTTGGCTCCGGGAGGTGATGGCTACACCTTC